Shown below are 32 T cell receptor beta chains from a single sample sequenced in a study of blood T cell repertoires in COVID-19. Clones were read by immunoSEQ multiplex PCR, and TCRdb kept only the in-frame ones, dropping some. Seen here are about 120,000 clones, 87% observed once, and the top ten hold more than 25%. The source material was peripheral blood. The receptors derive from a woman between 65 and 79 years old with acute or convalescent COVID-19.

The count of this clone is one. This chain uses TRBV28 with TRBJ2-3; D may be TRBD1 (7 bases). The germline V gene encodes CDR1 MDHEN and CDR2 SYDVKM. CDR3 length equals 16 residues. The V gene lost 7 bases and the J gene lost 0 bases, with 17 bases spanning the gap. The CDR3 reads CASTLFPGGSTDTQYF. CDR3 bases: TGTGCCAGCACCCTTTTCCCAGGGGGGAGCACAGATACGCAGTATTTT.

This rearrangement joins TRBV15 to TRBJ1-6; 7 nucleotides align to TRBD1. The CDR3 totals 17 residues. Germline V gives CDR1 LNHNV, CDR2 YYDKDF (reference sequence). The V segment lost 0 bases and the J segment 8 bases; nucleotides outside the gene matches: 10. Here the CDR3 DNA reads TGTGCCACCAGCAGAGAATATGCCCCAGGGGGAGATTCACCCCTCCACTTT. Encoded protein: CATSREYAPGGDSPLHF.

V gene TRBV11-1 combines with J gene TRBJ2-7, with 7 nucleotides matching TRBD1. With 5 bases clipped from V and 3 bases from J, the junction kept 13 bases outside the gene matches. Germline V gene data show CDR1 as SGHAT and CDR2 as FQDESV (reference sequence). The CDR3 covers 16 residues. The CDR3 spells CASSPRTGPHGYEQYF. The CDR3, as DNA: TGTGCCAGCAGCCCCCGGACAGGCCCCCATGGCTACGAGCAGTACTTC.

The rearrangement uses TRBV10-2 and TRBJ1-5; possible D gene TRBD1, 6 bases. The CDR3 runs 13 residues. Germline assignment: CDR1 WSHSY and CDR2 SAAADI. V lost 3 bases and J lost 6, with 9 bases in between. The DNA for the CDR3 is TGCGCCAGCAGTGAACAGGGTGGTCAGCCCCAGCATTTT. Translating gives CASSEQGGQPQHF.

In this sample, this clone turned up a few times. The chain has TRBV18 and TRBJ2-7; TRBD2 agrees at 10 bases. The V and J ends lost 5 bases and 1 base, in that order; junction bases with no gene match: 5. The CDR3 is made up of 15 amino acids. CDR1 is KGHSH and CDR2 is LQKENI in the germline V gene. The CDR3: CASSILAGESYEQYF. Here the CDR3 DNA reads TGTGCCAGCTCAATTCTAGCGGGGGAGTCCTACGAGCAGTACTTC.

V gene TRBV6-4 combines with J gene TRBJ1-6; TRBD1 agrees at 7 bases. This CDR3 comprises 14 residues. V dropped 3 bases and J dropped 9; count of bases not matched to a gene: 5. Per the germline V gene, CDR1 is MRHNA and CDR2 is SNTAGT. The CDR3, as DNA: TGTGCCAGCAGTGAGGGGACAGAAGTTTCACCCCTCCACTTT. This sequence encodes CASSEGTEVSPLHF.

Remarks on this clone: At one boundary the junction diverges from the germline segment, which might be a read error. The chain has TRBV7-2 and TRBJ2-7, with 10 bases aligning to TRBD2. Germline V gene lookup returns CDR1 SGHTA and CDR2 FQGNSA. This CDR3 spans 14 amino acids. The CDR3 loop reads CASSLTRGLAETHF. The CDR3 DNA reads as TGTGCCAGCAGCTTAACGAGAGGACTAGCGGAAACACACTTC.

The chain employs TRBV6-1 and TRBJ1-2; D unclear. The CDR3 sequence is 15 residues long. Trimming left V 3 bases short and J 0 bases short, with 11 bases between. Germline V gene data show CDR1 as MNHNS and CDR2 as SASEGT. The CDR3 nucleotides read TGTGCCAGCAGTGAGTTGTACTTATCTAACTATGGCTACACCTTC. It translates to CASSELYLSNYGYTF.

The chain couples TRBV2 to TRBJ1-3; D is possibly TRBD1 (5 bases). The germline V gene encodes CDR1 SNHLY and CDR2 FYNNEI. V was pared by 5 bases and J by 0 bases, with 11 bases between. This CDR3 is built from 15 residues. CDR3 bases: TGTGCCAGCAGTCCCGGGACTTTCTCTGGAAACACCATATATTTT. It translates to CASSPGTFSGNTIYF. Full variable domain (rest looked up from reference TRBV2 and TRBJ1-3): EPEVTQTPSHQVTQMGQEVILRCVPISNHLYFYWYRQILGQKVEFLVSFYNNEISEKSEIFDDQFSVERPDGSNFTLKIRSTKLEDSAMYFCASSPGTFSGNTIYFGEGSWLTVV.

The chain is built from TRBV9 and TRBJ2-1; D possibly corresponds to TRBD2 (5 bases). V lost 3 bases to trimming and J lost 1 base, with 11 bases between them. Germline loops: CDR1 SGDLS, CDR2 YYNGEE. The CDR3 covers 15 residues. DNA of the CDR3: TGTGCCAGCAGCGGACGAAGCGGTTCCTACAATGAGCAGTTCTTC. This gives the protein CASSGRSGSYNEQFF. The full variable domain, completed using reference TRBV9 and TRBJ2-1, is DSGVTQTPKHLITATGQRVTLRCSPRSGDLSVYWYQQSLDQGLQFLIQYYNGEERAKGNILERFSAQQFPDLHSELNLSSLELGDSALYFCASSGRSGSYNEQFFGPGTRLTVL.

This chain joins TRBV27 and TRBJ2-1, with TRBD2 matching over 15 bases. V lost 3 bases and J lost 0; bases outside the gene matches: 6. From germline, CDR1 is MNHEY and CDR2 SMNVEV (reference sequence). The CDR3 sequence is 19 residues long. CDR3 bases: TGTGCCAGCAGTTTCCTAGGACTAGCGGGGGGGAGCTCCTACAATGAGCAGTTCTTC. Its protein product is CASSFLGLAGGSSYNEQFF.

The CDR3 region has the DNA TGTGCCAGCAGATTTCAGTCAGATACGCAGTATTTT. Its protein is CASRFQSDTQYF. The V and J genes are TRBV7-9 and TRBJ2-3; D uncertain. The CDR3 spans 12 residues. Trimming removed 6 bases at V and 4 bases at J, with 8 bases between. The germline gives CDR1 SEHNR, CDR2 FQNEAQ (reference sequence).

The chain couples TRBV6-5 to TRBJ1-5; D perhaps matches TRBD1 (6 bases). The CDR3 covers 14 residues. Trimming left V 4 bases short and J 7 bases short, with 14 bases between. Germline CDR1 MNHEY, CDR2 SVGAGI. CDR3 protein: CASSFTGLEQPQHF. For the CDR3, the DNA is TGTGCCAGCAGTTTCACAGGGCTGGAGCAGCCCCAGCATTTT.

The rearrangement links TRBV10-3 to TRBJ2-5, with 11 bases that match TRBD2. V dropped 3 bases and J dropped 5; count of bases not matched to a gene: 11. The CDR3 is made up of 17 amino acids. Germline assignment: CDR1 ENHRY and CDR2 SYGVKD. This CDR3 reads CAISESGSGGVGETQYF. CDR3 bases: TGTGCCATCAGTGAATCGGGTAGCGGGGGGGTCGGCGAGACCCAGTACTTC.

V and J are TRBV2 and TRBJ1-5; D unclear. Germline V CDR1 and CDR2: SNHLY, FYNNEI. The CDR3 sequence is 15 residues long. Trimming stripped 1 base from V and 2 bases from J, with 9 bases between. CDR3 amino acids: CASSEGYGGNQPQHF. The CDR3 DNA sequence: TGTGCCAGCAGTGAAGGCTACGGGGGCAATCAGCCCCAGCATTTT.

This chain links TRBV7-9 with TRBJ1-2; 7 positions agree with TRBD1. This CDR3 comprises 13 residues. From germline, CDR1 is SEHNR and CDR2 FQNEAQ (reference sequence). J gave up 7 bases and V 5 bases, and 7 bases lay outside the gene matches. Here the CDR3 DNA reads TGTGCCAGCAGCGCGACAGGGACCTCTGGCTACACCTTC. Its translation: CASSATGTSGYTF.

The J gene is TRBJ2-1, the V gene TRBV3-1 (or the pseudogene TRBV3-2); D call uncertain. CDR1 LGHDT and CDR2 YNNKEL come from the germline V gene (reference sequence). V shed 0 bases and J shed 7 bases, with 7 bases lying between them. The CDR3 consists of 13 residues. The CDR3 loop reads CASSQDLRNEQFF. DNA for the CDR3: TGTGCCAGCAGCCAAGATCTCCGGAATGAGCAGTTCTTC.

The gene calls are TRBV27 and TRBJ1-2, with D hard to call. Germline CDR1 is MNHEY and CDR2 is SMNVEV (reference sequence). The CDR3 spans 15 residues. V shed 2 bases and J shed 2 bases, with 12 bases lying between them. DNA of the CDR3: TGTGCCAGCAGTTTAAGCGTCCTTTCGAACTATGGCTACACCTTC. Its protein product is CASSLSVLSNYGYTF.

The chain couples TRBV12-3 or TRBV12-4 to TRBJ1-6, with D hard to call. The V and J ends lost 5 bases and 7 bases respectively, with 9 bases between them. This CDR3 has 13 residues. The CDR3 coding sequence is TGTGCCAGCAGTCCCGGACTCAATTCACCCCTCCACTTT. Protein: CASSPGLNSPLHF.

This clone was found once. This rearrangement joins TRBV28 to TRBJ2-7, with D perhaps TRBD2 (5 bases). V lost 6 bases and J 7 bases, leaving 25 bases between the germline ends. From germline, CDR1 is MDHEN and CDR2 SYDVKM. The CDR3 is 16 amino acids. The CDR3 here is CASSPPGLARPGEQYF. CDR3 sequence (DNA): TGTGCCAGCAGCCCCCCCGGCCTAGCCCGCCCCGGGGAGCAGTACTTC. Supplemented by reference TRBV28 and TRBJ2-7, the full variable domain reads DVKVTQSSRYLVKRTGEKVFLECVQDMDHENMFWYRQDPGLGLRLIYFSYDVKMKEKGDIPEGYSVSREKKERFSLILESASTNQTSMYLCASSPPGLARPGEQYFGPGTRLTVT.

V gene TRBV14 combines with J gene TRBJ1-3, with D uncertain. The length of the CDR3 is 14 residues. V was shortened by 1 base and J by 4 bases, with 8 bases between the two germline ends. The germline CDR1 and CDR2 sequences are SGHDN and FVKESK. This CDR3 is CASSQGFGGNTIYF. The DNA for the CDR3 is TGTGCCAGCAGCCAAGGTTTCGGGGGAAACACCATATATTTT.

The J gene is TRBJ1-6, the V gene TRBV30, with 9 bases fitting TRBD1. With 2 bases clipped from V and 8 bases from J, the junction kept 1 base outside the gene matches. The CDR3 consists of 13 residues. Germline CDR1 and CDR2: GTSNPN and SVGIG (reference sequence). DNA of the CDR3: TGTGCCTGGAGTTGGACAGGGGATTCACCCCTCCACTTT. The encoded protein is CAWSWTGDSPLHF.

The chain has TRBV5-1 and TRBJ2-7; tentatively, D is TRBD2 (7 bases). The CDR3 length is 17 residues. The germline gives CDR1 SGHRS, CDR2 YFSETQ. Trimming pared 2 bases from V and 6 bases from J, leaving 24 bases between. CDR3 DNA: TGCGCCAGCAGCTTAATGCCGGGGCGCGCGGGGGCTAGCGAGCAGTACTTC. This sequence encodes CASSLMPGRAGASEQYF.

This clone was picked up one time. The chain combines TRBV5-4 with TRBJ2-5; TRBD1 matches 7 bases. The CDR3 runs 15 residues. After removal of 4 bases from V and 5 bases from J, the junction contained 11 bases not matched to a gene. CDR1 and CDR2 (germline): SGHNT, YYREEE (reference sequence). CDR3 protein: CASSPLTGAKETQYF. The CDR3 DNA is TGTGCCAGCAGCCCACTAACAGGGGCGAAGGAGACCCAGTACTTC. The full variable domain, rest sourced from reference TRBV5-4 and TRBJ2-5, is ETGVTQSPTHLIKTRGQQVTLRCSSQSGHNTVSWYQQALGQGPQFIFQYYREEENGRGNFPPRFSGLQFPNYSSELNVNALELDDSALYLCASSPLTGAKETQYFGPGTRLLVL.

As regards this clone: The identical CDR3 is also encoded by other nucleotide sequences in the sample. The chain uses TRBV6-5 and TRBJ2-7; perhaps TRBD1 as D (7 bases). This CDR3 comprises 14 residues. V lost 2 bases to trimming and J lost 4 bases, with 12 bases between them. Per germline, CDR1 MNHEY and CDR2 SVGAGI. The CDR3 DNA reads as TGTGCCAGCAGTTACGGAGGGGGCGGGTACGAGCAGTACTTC. Its translation: CASSYGGGGYEQYF.

This clone came up once. The chain joins TRBV27 to TRBJ2-5, with 9 bases lining up with TRBD2. The V gene's germline CDR1 is MNHEY and CDR2 SMNVEV (reference sequence). CDR3 size: 15 residues. The junction had 12 bases not matched to a gene; V was cut back by 6 bases and J by 7 bases. The CDR3 loop reads CASREGTSRRGTQYF. The CDR3, as DNA: TGTGCCAGCAGAGAAGGGACTAGCAGACGAGGGACCCAGTACTTC.

In DNA, the CDR3 is TGCAGCGTTGAAAGGGACAGGGACGAGACCCAGTACTTC. Its protein is CSVERDRDETQYF. The chain combines TRBV29-1 with TRBJ2-5, with 9 bases lining up with TRBD1. Germline assignment: CDR1 SQVTM and CDR2 ANQGSEA. The V segment lost 2 bases and the J segment 5 bases; nucleotides outside the gene matches: 3. This CDR3 has 13 amino acids.

This clone was counted once. This chain joins TRBV5-1 and TRBJ1-6; 11 bases line up with TRBD1. V shed 2 bases, J shed 8 bases, and the junction held 3 bases outside the gene matches. Germline V gene lookup returns CDR1 SGHRS and CDR2 YFSETQ. The CDR3 has 15 residues. In DNA, the CDR3 is TGCGCCAGCAGCTTTGGGGACAGGGGGGATTCACCCCTCCACTTT. Amino acid sequence: CASSFGDRGDSPLHF.

The genes are TRBV28 and TRBJ1-2; 9 bases align to TRBD1. The V gene's germline CDR1 is MDHEN and CDR2 SYDVKM. With 5 bases clipped from V and 5 bases from J, the junction kept 6 bases outside the gene matches. The CDR3 has 14 residues. CDR3: CASSISGTGYGYTF. Here the CDR3 DNA reads TGTGCCAGCAGTATATCCGGGACAGGGTATGGCTACACCTTC.

The chain links TRBV2 to TRBJ2-7, with unresolved D. The CDR3 has 12 residues. The germline V and J ends were trimmed by 6 bases and 0 bases, with 6 bases remaining between them. Germline V gene lookup returns CDR1 SNHLY and CDR2 FYNNEI. The CDR3 spells CASSESSYEQYF. CDR3 in DNA: TGTGCCAGCAGCGAGAGCTCCTACGAGCAGTACTTC.

V and J are TRBV29-1 and TRBJ1-1; TRBD1 might be the D (5 bases). The V end lost 6 bases, the J end lost 0 bases, and 8 bases lay between the germline ends. CDR1 is SQVTM, CDR2 ANQGSEA, per germline. The CDR3 loop spans 12 amino acids. The chain's CDR3 is CSVGGMNTEAFF. The DNA for the CDR3 is TGCAGCGTGGGGGGGATGAACACTGAAGCTTTCTTT. Together with reference TRBV29-1 and TRBJ1-1, the CDR3 gives the full variable domain: SAVISQKPSRDICQRGTSLTIQCQVDSQVTMMFWYRQQPGQSLTLIATANQGSEATYESGFVIDKFPISRPNLTFSTLTVSNMSPEDSSIYLCSVGGMNTEAFFGQGTRLTVV.

The gene calls are TRBV28 and TRBJ1-1; no clear D gene. This CDR3 region has 12 residues. Trimming took off 3 bases at V and 10 bases at J, with 12 bases between the two ends. Germline values: CDR1 MDHEN, CDR2 SYDVKM. CDR3 region: CASSFLRARAFF. The CDR3 region has the DNA TGTGCCAGCAGTTTTCTGAGGGCCCGAGCTTTCTTT.